Presented here are 26 T cell receptor beta chains from one specimen sequenced in a study of pediatric ulcerative colitis. Only in-frame clones appear in the TCRdb table, and some are missing; sequencing was by immunoSEQ multiplex PCR. The data contain 15,000 to 20,000 clones, about 80% of them singletons. During colonoscopy, one to two rectal pinch biopsies were collected. The source material was gut tissue. The receptors were gathered from a boy aged 5-17 years who was a control in a study of pediatric ulcerative colitis.

The sample holds one count of this clone. The rearrangement joins TRBV7-2 to TRBJ2-1, with 10 bases matching TRBD1. With 5 bases clipped from V and 7 bases from J, the junction kept 11 bases outside the gene matches. The CDR3 is 16 residues long. CDR1 SGHTA and CDR2 FQGNSA come from the germline V gene. The CDR3 loop is CASSTDRGRIVNEQFF. In DNA, the CDR3 is TGTGCCAGCAGCACAGACAGGGGGCGAATCGTTAATGAGCAGTTCTTC.

V gene TRBV18 combines with J gene TRBJ1-2, with 8 nucleotides matching TRBD1. CDR1 is KGHSH, CDR2 LQKENI, per germline. V lost 5 bases, J lost 11 bases, and 10 bases stayed unmatched. CDR3 length equals 13 residues. This CDR3 is CASSDRGQGPYTF. The DNA of the CDR3 is TGTGCCAGCTCAGACAGGGGTCAGGGACCGTACACCTTC.

The chain couples TRBV13 to TRBJ1-2; 7 bases fit TRBD1. The CDR3 contains 12 residues. CDR1 is PRHDT and CDR2 is FYEKMQ in the germline V gene (reference sequence). J lost 7 bases, V lost 8 bases, and 7 bases had no gene match. This chain's CDR3 is CASATGRVGYTF. The CDR3 DNA reads as TGTGCCAGCGCGACAGGGAGGGTTGGCTACACCTTC.

The chain couples TRBV7-3 to TRBJ2-2, with D tentatively TRBD1 (5 bases). This CDR3 spans 13 amino acids. Germline CDR1 SGHTA, CDR2 FQGTGA. V was clipped by 4 bases and J by 6 bases, with 9 bases between them. CDR3 residues: CASSSDRAGELFF. Here the CDR3 DNA reads TGTGCCAGCAGCTCCGACAGAGCCGGGGAGCTGTTTTTT.

This clone was counted between two and nine times. The chain links TRBV5-1 to TRBJ1-1, with D unresolved. Germline V gene lookup returns CDR1 SGHRS and CDR2 YFSETQ. The CDR3 contains 13 residues. Trimming shortened V by 0 bases and J by 3 bases, and 6 bases separated the two germline ends. This CDR3 reads CASSLARDTEAFF. Here the CDR3 DNA reads TGCGCCAGCAGCTTGGCGAGAGACACTGAAGCTTTCTTT.

This clone was observed a single time. This rearrangement joins TRBV6-1 to TRBJ2-1; D possibly corresponds to TRBD1 (6 bases). Trimming left V 5 bases short and J 4 bases short, with 15 bases between. The CDR3 sequence is 15 residues long. Germline values: CDR1 MNHNS, CDR2 SASEGT. This CDR3 is CASSLSGTLYNEQFF. The CDR3 nucleotides are TGTGCCAGCAGTCTATCGGGGACACTTTACAATGAGCAGTTCTTC.

There are a few counts of this clone. This chain joins TRBV19 and TRBJ1-5, with D maybe TRBD1 (5 bases). The germline V gene encodes CDR1 LNHDA and CDR2 SQIVND (reference sequence). The CDR3 loop spans 15 amino acids. Trimming stripped 4 bases from V and 2 bases from J, with 12 bases between. CDR3 loop: CASSTWRGGNQPQHF. CDR3 DNA: TGTGCCAGTAGTACCTGGCGGGGGGGCAATCAGCCCCAGCATTTT.

This clone was observed once. J is TRBJ1-2 and V is TRBV18; D perhaps matches TRBD1 (5 bases). CDR3 length: 14 amino acids. Germline CDR1 and CDR2: KGHSH and LQKENI. V was pared by 4 bases and J by 4 bases, with 13 bases between. CDR3 region: CASSLQGIGYGYTF. For the CDR3, the DNA is TGTGCCAGCTCACTTCAGGGAATCGGCTATGGCTACACCTTC.

The chain combines TRBV10-3 with TRBJ2-5, with D tentatively TRBD1 (6 bases). Germline V gene lookup returns CDR1 ENHRY and CDR2 SYGVKD. This CDR3 has 16 residues. Trimming took 2 bases from V and 5 from J, leaving 18 bases between them. In DNA, the CDR3 is TGTGCCATCAGTGAGGGGGACACCTCAAGGTGGGAGACCCAGTACTTC. Translation gives CAISEGDTSRWETQYF.

The CDR3 DNA reads TGTGCCAGCAGGGCTGACGGATTCTCCTACGAGCAGTACTTC. This encodes CASRADGFSYEQYF. The gene calls are TRBV2 and TRBJ2-7, with unresolved D. Trimming left V 6 bases short and J 0 bases short, with 12 bases between. The germline V gene encodes CDR1 SNHLY and CDR2 FYNNEI. This CDR3 is 14 amino acids long.

The table lists this clone with a count of one. The chain joins TRBV19 to TRBJ1-1, with 7 bases that match TRBD1. The CDR3 is made up of 17 amino acids. The V and J ends lost 3 bases and 1 base, in that order; junction bases with no gene match: 11. In germline, CDR1 is LNHDA, CDR2 SQIVND (reference sequence). CDR3: CASSMTGSGLENTEAFF. The CDR3 nucleotides read TGTGCCAGTAGTATGACAGGGTCGGGCCTAGAGAACACTGAAGCTTTCTTT.

The chain joins TRBV6-4 to TRBJ1-4; 9 bases align to TRBD1. In germline, CDR1 is MRHNA, CDR2 SNTAGT. The CDR3 totals 18 residues. The ends lost 2 bases at V and 3 bases at J; junction bases unmatched: 10. CDR3 DNA sequence: TGTGCCAGCAGTGACCCCGGGACAGGGCAAGGAGCTAATGAAAAACTGTTTTTT. It encodes CASSDPGTGQGANEKLFF.

Only a few counts were recorded for this clone. The CDR3 region has the DNA TGCGCCAGCAGCCAAGATGCTCATATGAACACTGAAGCTTTCTTT. Its protein is CASSQDAHMNTEAFF. The J gene is TRBJ1-1, the V gene TRBV4-3; no clear D. Germline V CDR1 and CDR2: LGHNA, YSLEER. This CDR3 spans 15 amino acids. V lost 0 bases and J 0 bases, leaving 8 bases between the germline ends.

Only one count was recorded for this clone. The chain recombines TRBV7-3 with TRBJ2-1; 12 nucleotides agree with TRBD2. The CDR3 spans 17 residues. Germline V gene lookup returns CDR1 SGHTA and CDR2 FQGTGA. V shed 5 bases, J shed 6 bases, and the junction held 11 bases outside the gene matches. The CDR3 protein is CASSATPLAGGCNEQFF. The CDR3 region has the DNA TGTGCCAGCAGCGCCACTCCCCTAGCGGGAGGGTGCAATGAGCAGTTCTTC. The full variable domain, with the rest looked up from reference TRBV7-3 and TRBJ2-1, is GAGVSQTPSNKVTEKGKYVELRCDPISGHTALYWYRQSLGQGPEFLIYFQGTGAADDSGLPNDRFFAVRPEGSVSTLKIQRTERGDSAVYLCASSATPLAGGCNEQFFGPGTRLTVL.

The chain combines TRBV7-9 with TRBJ2-6; D is undetermined. V shed 3 bases and J shed 0 bases, with 15 bases lying between them. CDR3 length: 18 residues. Germline-derived CDR1 and CDR2 are SEHNR and FQNEAQ (reference sequence). CDR3 loop: CASSFDVLYNSGANVLTF. The CDR3 DNA sequence: TGTGCCAGCAGCTTTGATGTGTTGTATAACTCTGGGGCCAACGTCCTGACTTTC.

The genes are TRBV10-3 and TRBJ2-7; TRBD2 matches 13 bases. Germline trimming cut 3 bases from V and 0 bases from J; bases unmatched to any gene: 2. CDR1 and CDR2 from the germline V gene are ENHRY and SYGVKD. The CDR3 runs to 16 residues. CDR3 protein: CAISDGTSGVSYEQYF. In nucleotides, the CDR3 is TGTGCCATCAGTGACGGGACTAGCGGGGTCTCCTACGAGCAGTACTTC.

This clone was counted only a few times. V usage is TRBV6-6 and J usage is TRBJ1-5; no firm D call. Germline V gives CDR1 MNHNY, CDR2 SVGAGI (reference sequence). V lost 2 bases to trimming and J lost 0 bases, with 5 bases between them. The CDR3 spans 14 residues. The CDR3 region has the DNA TGTGCCAGCAGTTACGTGAATAGCAATCAGCCCCAGCATTTT. Its translation is CASSYVNSNQPQHF.

This chain connects TRBV4-2 to TRBJ2-7; TRBD1 is a possible D gene (6 bases). Germline V gene sequence: CDR1 LGHNA, CDR2 YNFKEQ. The V end was cut by 1 base, the J end by 1 base, with 11 bases between. CDR3 length equals 15 residues. Here the CDR3 DNA reads TGTGCCAGCAGCCAAGTGACTGGACAGTCCTACGAGCAGTACTTC. Protein product: CASSQVTGQSYEQYF.

The rearrangement joins TRBV7-2 to TRBJ2-2; 7 bases line up with TRBD2. Germline lookup yields CDR1 SGHTA and CDR2 FQGNSA. This CDR3 has 15 residues. V lost 1 base to trimming and J lost 8 bases; unmatched junction nucleotides: 7. The CDR3: CASSLVLATLGELFF. CDR3 coding DNA: TGTGCCAGCAGCTTAGTACTAGCGACCCTAGGGGAGCTGTTTTTT.

A few counts support this clone. The CDR3 is CASSVGAYEQYF. DNA for the CDR3: TGTGCCAGCAGTGTTGGTGCCTACGAGCAGTACTTC. The rearrangement links TRBV5-8 to TRBJ2-7; D unresolved. The CDR3 runs 12 residues. Germline V gene sequence: CDR1 SGHTS, CDR2 YDEGEE. V dropped 5 bases and J dropped 2 bases, with 8 bases sitting between them.

The V gene is TRBV5-1, the J gene TRBJ2-1; D perhaps matches TRBD2 (5 bases). CDR1 and CDR2 (germline): SGHRS, YFSETQ. The CDR3 extends over 13 amino acids. V was pared by 0 bases and J by 5 bases, with 6 bases between. The CDR3 reads CASSLGTDNEQFF. As DNA, the CDR3 is TGCGCCAGCAGCTTGGGGACTGACAATGAGCAGTTCTTC.

V is TRBV15 and J is TRBJ2-1; D might be TRBD2 (6 bases). The CDR3 contains 16 residues. Per the germline V gene, CDR1 is LNHNV and CDR2 is YYDKDF (reference sequence). The V gene lost 5 bases and the J gene lost 0 bases, with 14 bases spanning the gap. CDR3 sequence: CATSEGLLVSYNEQFF. In DNA form, the CDR3 reads TGTGCCACCAGCGAGGGACTCTTAGTCTCCTACAATGAGCAGTTCTTC.

The chain employs TRBV2 and TRBJ1-1, with 7 bases aligning to TRBD1. CDR3 size: 13 residues. Germline-derived CDR1 and CDR2 are SNHLY and FYNNEI. V shed 6 bases and J 1 base; nucleotides not matched to a gene: 2. The CDR3 DNA sequence: TGTGCCAGCAGGGGGGACAGGAACACTGAAGCTTTCTTT. This codes for CASRGDRNTEAFF.

This clone has a single count. This rearrangement joins TRBV7-2 to TRBJ2-2; 7 bases align to TRBD1. V lost 0 bases, J lost 0 bases, and 16 bases stayed unmatched. The CDR3 loop spans 21 amino acids. Germline values: CDR1 SGHTA, CDR2 FQGNSA. The chain's CDR3 is CASSLAGYLLTGPSNTGELFF. CDR3 DNA sequence: TGTGCCAGCAGCTTAGCGGGGTATCTCCTGACAGGGCCCTCGAACACCGGGGAGCTGTTTTTT.

This chain connects TRBV6-5 to TRBJ2-3; unclear D gene. The CDR3 has 15 residues. Looked up from germline, CDR1 is MNHEY and CDR2 is SVGAGI. V shed 0 bases and J shed 2 bases, with 9 bases lying between them. The CDR3 region has the DNA TGTGCCAGCAGTTACTCGATCGGAGACACAGATACGCAGTATTTT. It translates to CASSYSIGDTDTQYF.

The gene calls are TRBV29-1 and TRBJ1-2; D remains ambiguous. Per germline, CDR1 SQVTM and CDR2 ANQGSEA. CDR3 length equals 12 residues. Deletions cut 1 base from V and 2 bases from J, with 5 bases between. CDR3: CSVEGWNYGYTF. CDR3 sequence (DNA): TGCAGCGTTGAAGGGTGGAACTATGGCTACACCTTC.